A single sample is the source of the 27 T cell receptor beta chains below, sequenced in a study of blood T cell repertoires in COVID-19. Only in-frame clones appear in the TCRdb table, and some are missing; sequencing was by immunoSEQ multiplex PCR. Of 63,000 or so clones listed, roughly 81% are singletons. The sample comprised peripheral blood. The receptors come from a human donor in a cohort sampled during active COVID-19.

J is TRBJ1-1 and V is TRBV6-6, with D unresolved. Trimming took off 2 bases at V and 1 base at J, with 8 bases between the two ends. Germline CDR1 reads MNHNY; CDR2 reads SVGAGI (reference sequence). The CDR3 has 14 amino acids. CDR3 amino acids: CASSYGTRNTEAFF. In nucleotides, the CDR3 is TGTGCCAGCAGTTACGGTACTCGGAACACTGAAGCTTTCTTT.

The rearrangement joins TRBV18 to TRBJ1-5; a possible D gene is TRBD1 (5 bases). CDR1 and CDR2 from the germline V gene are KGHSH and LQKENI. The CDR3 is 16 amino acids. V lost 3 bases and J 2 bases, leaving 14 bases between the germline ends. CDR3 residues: CASSPLDTRGNQPQHF. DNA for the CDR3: TGTGCCAGCTCACCCCTGGACACTCGTGGCAATCAGCCCCAGCATTTT.

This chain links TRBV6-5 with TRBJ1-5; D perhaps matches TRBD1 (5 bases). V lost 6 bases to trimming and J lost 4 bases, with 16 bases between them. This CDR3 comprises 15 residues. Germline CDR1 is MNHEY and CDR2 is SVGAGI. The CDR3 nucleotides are TGTGCCAGCAGCCCCCAAGGGGCGAGGAATCAGCCCCAGCATTTT. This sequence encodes CASSPQGARNQPQHF.

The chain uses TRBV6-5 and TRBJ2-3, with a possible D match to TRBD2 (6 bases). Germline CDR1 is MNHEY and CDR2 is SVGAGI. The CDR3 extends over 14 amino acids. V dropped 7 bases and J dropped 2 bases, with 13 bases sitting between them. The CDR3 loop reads CASTSRRDTDTQYF. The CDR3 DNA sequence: TGTGCCAGCACATCCAGGAGGGACACAGATACGCAGTATTTT.

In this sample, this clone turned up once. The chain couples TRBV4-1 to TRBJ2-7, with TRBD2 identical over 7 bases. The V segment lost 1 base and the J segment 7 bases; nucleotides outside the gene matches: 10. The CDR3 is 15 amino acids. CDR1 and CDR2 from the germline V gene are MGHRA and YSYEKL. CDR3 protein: CASSQVGLVGGEQYF. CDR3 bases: TGCGCCAGCAGCCAAGTCGGACTAGTAGGTGGAGAGCAGTACTTC.

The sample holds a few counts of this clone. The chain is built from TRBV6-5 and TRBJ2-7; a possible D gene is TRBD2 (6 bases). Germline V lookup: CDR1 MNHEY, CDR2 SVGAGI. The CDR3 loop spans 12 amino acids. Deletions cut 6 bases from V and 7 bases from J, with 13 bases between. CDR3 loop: CASRAGMREQYF. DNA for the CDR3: TGTGCCAGCAGGGCGGGGATGAGAGAGCAGTACTTC.

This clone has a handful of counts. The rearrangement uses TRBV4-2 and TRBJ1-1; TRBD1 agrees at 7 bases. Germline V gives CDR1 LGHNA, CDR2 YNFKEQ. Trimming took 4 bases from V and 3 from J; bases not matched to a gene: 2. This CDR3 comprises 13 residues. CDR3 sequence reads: CASSRDSHTEAFF. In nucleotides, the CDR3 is TGTGCCAGCAGCCGGGACAGTCACACTGAAGCTTTCTTT.

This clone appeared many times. CDR3 protein: CASSKRDSYNSPLHF. The CDR3, as DNA: TGTGCCAGCAGCAAAAGGGACAGTTATAATTCACCCCTCCACTTT. The rearrangement joins TRBV7-9 to TRBJ1-6, with TRBD1 matching over 7 bases. The germline CDR1 and CDR2 sequences are SEHNR and FQNEAQ (reference sequence). The CDR3 is made up of 15 amino acids. The junction had 5 bases not matched to a gene; V was cut back by 5 bases and J by 4 bases.

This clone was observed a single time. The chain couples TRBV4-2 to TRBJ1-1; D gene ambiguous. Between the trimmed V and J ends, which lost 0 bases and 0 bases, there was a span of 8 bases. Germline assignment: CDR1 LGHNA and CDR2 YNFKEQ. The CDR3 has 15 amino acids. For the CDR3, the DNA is TGTGCCAGCAGCCAAGACGGGTCTCTGAACACTGAAGCTTTCTTT. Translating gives CASSQDGSLNTEAFF.

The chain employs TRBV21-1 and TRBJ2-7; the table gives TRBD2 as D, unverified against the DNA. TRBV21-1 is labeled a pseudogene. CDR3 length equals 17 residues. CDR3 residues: CASSKKAPGLAVYEQYF. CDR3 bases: TGTGCCAGCAGCAAAAAGGCCCCGGGACTAGCCGTGTACGAGCAGTACTTC.

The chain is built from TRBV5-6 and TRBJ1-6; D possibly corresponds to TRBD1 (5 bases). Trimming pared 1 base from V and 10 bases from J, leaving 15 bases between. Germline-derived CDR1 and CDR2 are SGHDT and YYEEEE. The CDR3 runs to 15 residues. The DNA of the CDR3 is TGTGCCAGCAGCTTGAACGGGGGGAATCGGTCACCCCTCCACTTT. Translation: CASSLNGGNRSPLHF.

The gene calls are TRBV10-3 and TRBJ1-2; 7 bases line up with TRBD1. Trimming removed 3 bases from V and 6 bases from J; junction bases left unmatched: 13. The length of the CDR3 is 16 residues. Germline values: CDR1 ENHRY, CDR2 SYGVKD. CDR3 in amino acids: CAISDRAPRDSNGYTF. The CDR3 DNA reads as TGTGCCATCAGTGATAGGGCCCCCCGGGACAGTAATGGCTACACCTTC.

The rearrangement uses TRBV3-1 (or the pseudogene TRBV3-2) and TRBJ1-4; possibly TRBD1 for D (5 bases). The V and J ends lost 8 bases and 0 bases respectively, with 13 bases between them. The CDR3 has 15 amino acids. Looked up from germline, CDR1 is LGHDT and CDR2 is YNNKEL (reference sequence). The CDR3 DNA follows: TGTGCCAGCGCCATCACGGGGGCAACTAATGAAAAACTGTTTTTT. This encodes CASAITGATNEKLFF.

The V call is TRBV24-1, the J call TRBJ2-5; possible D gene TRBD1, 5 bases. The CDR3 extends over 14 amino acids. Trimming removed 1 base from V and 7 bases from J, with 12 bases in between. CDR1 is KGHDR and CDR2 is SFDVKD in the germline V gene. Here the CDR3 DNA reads TGTGCCACCAGTGATTTCCAGGGCCCTGGGACCCAGTACTTC. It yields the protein CATSDFQGPGTQYF.

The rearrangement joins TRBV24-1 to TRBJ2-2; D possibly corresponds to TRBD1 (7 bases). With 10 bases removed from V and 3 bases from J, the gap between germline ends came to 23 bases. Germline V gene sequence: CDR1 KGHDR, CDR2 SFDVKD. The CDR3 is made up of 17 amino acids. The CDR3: CATGTASRGEDTGELFF. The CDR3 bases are TGTGCCACGGGGACAGCTTCAAGGGGGGAAGACACCGGGGAGCTGTTTTTT.

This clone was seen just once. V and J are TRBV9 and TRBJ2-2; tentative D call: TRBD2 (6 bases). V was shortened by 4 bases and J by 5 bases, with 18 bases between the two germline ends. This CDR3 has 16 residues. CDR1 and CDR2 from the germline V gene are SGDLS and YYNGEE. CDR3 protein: CASSPRGQGGTGELFF. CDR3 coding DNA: TGTGCCAGCAGCCCCCGCGGGCAGGGAGGAACCGGGGAGCTGTTTTTT.

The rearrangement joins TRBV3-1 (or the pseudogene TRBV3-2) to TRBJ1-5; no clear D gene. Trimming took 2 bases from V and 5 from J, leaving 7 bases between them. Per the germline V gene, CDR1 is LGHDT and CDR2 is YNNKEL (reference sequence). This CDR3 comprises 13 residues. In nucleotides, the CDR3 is TGTGCCAGCAGCCAATATGTTGATCAGCCCCAGCATTTT. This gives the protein CASSQYVDQPQHF.

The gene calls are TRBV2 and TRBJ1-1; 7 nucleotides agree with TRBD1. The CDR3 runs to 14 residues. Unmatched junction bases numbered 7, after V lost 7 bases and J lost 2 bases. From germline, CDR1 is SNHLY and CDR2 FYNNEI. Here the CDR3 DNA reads TGTGCCAGCATCTTCCGGGACAGCAACACTGAAGCTTTCTTT. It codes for CASIFRDSNTEAFF.

In DNA form, the CDR3 reads TGTGCCAGCAGCTTGACAGGGGGCGAGGGCTACACCTTC. The encoded protein is CASSLTGGEGYTF. V is TRBV7-2 and J is TRBJ1-2; TRBD1 aligns across 10 bases. The CDR3 has 13 residues. Losses at the gene ends were 3 bases for V and 8 bases for J; bases not matched to a gene: 3. Germline loops: CDR1 SGHTA, CDR2 FQGNSA.

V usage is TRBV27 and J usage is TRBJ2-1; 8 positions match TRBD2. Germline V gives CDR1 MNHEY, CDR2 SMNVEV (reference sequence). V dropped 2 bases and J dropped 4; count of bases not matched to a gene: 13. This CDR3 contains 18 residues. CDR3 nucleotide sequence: TGTGCCAGCAGTTTAATGGTTCCGAGTAGCGGGATATACAATGAGCAGTTCTTC. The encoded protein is CASSLMVPSSGIYNEQFF.

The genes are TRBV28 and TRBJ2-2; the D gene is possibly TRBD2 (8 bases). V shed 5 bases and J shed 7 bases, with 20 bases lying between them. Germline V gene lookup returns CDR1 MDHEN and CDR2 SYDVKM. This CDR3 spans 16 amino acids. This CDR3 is CASSLSGGAGGGELFF. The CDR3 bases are TGTGCCAGCAGTCTCTCCGGGGGGGCAGGGGGCGGGGAGCTGTTTTTT.

CDR3 sequence (DNA): TGTGCCAGCAGGGGAGGGGGAGATACGCAGTATTTT. It encodes CASRGGGDTQYF. This rearrangement joins TRBV6-5 to TRBJ2-3, with a weak D call TRBD2 (7 bases). Trimming left V 6 bases short and J 5 bases short, with 9 bases between. The germline gives CDR1 MNHEY, CDR2 SVGAGI. The CDR3 runs 12 residues.

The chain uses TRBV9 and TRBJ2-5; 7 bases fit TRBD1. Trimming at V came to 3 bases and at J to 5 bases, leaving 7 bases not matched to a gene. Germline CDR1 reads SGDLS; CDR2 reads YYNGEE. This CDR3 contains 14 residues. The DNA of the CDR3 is TGTGCCAGCAGCGGTGGACAGGTGCGGGAGACCCAGTACTTC. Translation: CASSGGQVRETQYF.

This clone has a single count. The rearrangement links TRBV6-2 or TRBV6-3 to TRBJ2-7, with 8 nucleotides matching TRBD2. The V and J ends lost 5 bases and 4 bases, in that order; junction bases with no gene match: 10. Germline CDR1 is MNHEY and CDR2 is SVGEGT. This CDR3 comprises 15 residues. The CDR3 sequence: CASSDGTRGTYEQYF. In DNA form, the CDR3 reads TGTGCCAGCAGTGACGGGACTAGGGGAACGTACGAGCAGTACTTC.

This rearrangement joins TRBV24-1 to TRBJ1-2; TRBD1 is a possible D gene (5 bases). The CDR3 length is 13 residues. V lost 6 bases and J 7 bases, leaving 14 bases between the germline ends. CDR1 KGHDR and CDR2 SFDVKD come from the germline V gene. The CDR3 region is CATSTGRASGYTF. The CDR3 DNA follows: TGTGCCACCAGTACCGGCAGGGCTAGTGGCTACACCTTC.

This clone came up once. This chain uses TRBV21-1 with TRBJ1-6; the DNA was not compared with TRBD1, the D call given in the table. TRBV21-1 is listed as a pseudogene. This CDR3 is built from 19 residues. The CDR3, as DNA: TGTGCCAGCAGCCTACTAAAATTACAGGGTCCCCTATGTAATTCACCCCTCCACTTT. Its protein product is CASSLLKLQGPLCNSPLHF.

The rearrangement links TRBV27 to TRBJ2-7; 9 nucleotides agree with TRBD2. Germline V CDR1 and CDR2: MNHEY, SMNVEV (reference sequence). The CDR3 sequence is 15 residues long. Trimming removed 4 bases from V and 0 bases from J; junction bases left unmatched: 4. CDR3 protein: CASSSFSGSSYEQYF. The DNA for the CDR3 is TGTGCCAGCAGTTCCTTTAGCGGGAGCTCCTACGAGCAGTACTTC.